This T cell receptor beta chain originates from a study of blood T cell repertoires in COVID-19. Sequenced by immunoSEQ multiplex PCR; TCRdb stores in-frame clones only, minus some. The data show 150,000 to 200,000 clones, 70% to 85% seen once. J was trimmed by 5 bases and V by 3 bases; bases with no gene match: 3. The CDR3 extends over 14 amino acids. The germline V gene encodes CDR1 SGHAT and CDR2 FQNNGV. The chain combines TRBV11-2 with TRBJ2-2; TRBD1 matches 7 bases. The sample comprised PBMCs or T cells enriched from blood (not recorded which). The origin of this receptor is a man between 50 and 59 years old who had recovered from COVID-19. As DNA, the CDR3 is TGTGCCAGCAGCTTTATACAGGGGACCGGGGAGCTGTTTTTT. It encodes CASSFIQGTGELFF.